The 28 T cell receptor beta chains presented below share a single source sample, sequenced in a study of CD8 T cells in Susac syndrome. A quantity of roughly 0.5 to 1 ug RNA underwent reverse transcription using random hexamers. TCRdb itself ran the immunoSEQ multiplex PCR reads through MiXCR, one entry per CDR3 protein. The table has about 200,000 distinct CDR3 sequences, roughly 94% seen once. Sequenced sample: CD4+ T cells from PBMCs. These receptors were taken from a human donor in good health.

The chain has TRBV5-1 and TRBJ2-1; TRBD2 is a possible D gene (5 bases). This CDR3 is 12 amino acids long. CDR1 and CDR2 (germline): SGHRS, YFSETQ. Trimming took 6 bases from V and 10 from J, leaving 14 bases between them. The CDR3 here is CASKFGEEEQFF. The CDR3 DNA sequence: TGCGCCAGCAAATTCGGGGAAGAGGAGCAGTTCTTC.

This chain connects TRBV12-3 or TRBV12-4 to TRBJ2-5; unclear D gene. Trimming stripped 3 bases from V and 5 bases from J, with 10 bases between. The CDR3 contains 13 residues. The CDR3 DNA is TGTGCCAGCAGTTTTATGGGTGGGGAGACCCAGTACTTC. It specifies CASSFMGGETQYF.

The V call is TRBV24-1, the J call TRBJ2-1; the match to TRBD2 covers 10 bases. The CDR3 spans 13 residues. J lost 6 bases, V lost 12 bases, and 7 bases had no gene match. Germline CDR1 KGHDR, CDR2 SFDVKD. Written as DNA, the CDR3 is TGTGCCGCGGGATTAGCGGGAGGCAATGAGCAGTTCTTC. The encoded protein is CAAGLAGGNEQFF.

This chain joins TRBV29-1 and TRBJ1-2, with a tentative D call TRBD1 (6 bases). Trimming left V 6 bases short and J 4 bases short, with 15 bases between. Germline V gene sequence: CDR1 SQVTM, CDR2 ANQGSEA. CDR3 length equals 13 residues. The CDR3 reads CSVDVDSFYGYTF. CDR3 nucleotide sequence: TGCAGCGTCGACGTGGACAGCTTCTATGGCTACACCTTC.

The chain employs TRBV28 and TRBJ2-1, with 10 bases lining up with TRBD2. Unmatched junction bases numbered 6, after V lost 7 bases and J lost 6 bases. CDR1 is MDHEN and CDR2 is SYDVKM in the germline V gene. There are 14 residues in the CDR3. The CDR3 reads CASKEAGGPNEQFF. CDR3 sequence (DNA): TGTGCCAGCAAGGAAGCGGGAGGGCCCAATGAGCAGTTCTTC.

The V call is TRBV10-1, the J call TRBJ1-6; D not resolved. The germline V and J ends were trimmed by 8 bases and 10 bases, with 15 bases remaining between them. The CDR3 totals 13 residues. CDR1 and CDR2 (germline): WNHNN, SYGVQD (reference sequence). CDR3 in amino acids: CASSTQAGSPLHF. CDR3 in DNA: TGCGCCAGCTCCACTCAAGCAGGATCACCCCTCCACTTT.

The chain couples TRBV18 to TRBJ1-2, with a tentative D call TRBD1 (5 bases). The CDR3 runs to 11 residues. V lost 8 bases, J lost 8 bases, and 12 bases lay in between. Germline lookup yields CDR1 KGHSH and CDR2 LQKENI. This CDR3 reads CASTLREGYTF. DNA of the CDR3: TGTGCCAGCACGCTCAGGGAGGGCTACACCTTC.

The chain is built from TRBV19 and TRBJ2-5, with 7 bases matching TRBD2. The V gene end was trimmed by 8 bases and the J gene end by 5 bases; junction bases not matched to a gene: 5. Germline loops: CDR1 LNHDA, CDR2 SQIVND (reference sequence). The CDR3 totals 12 residues. In DNA, the CDR3 is TGTGCCAGTGCGGCGGGGGAGGAGACCCAGTACTTC. It encodes CASAAGEETQYF.

The J gene is TRBJ1-6, the V gene TRBV2, with D perhaps matching TRBD1 (5 bases). This CDR3 contains 15 residues. Trimming left V 6 bases short and J 7 bases short, with 16 bases between. CDR1 and CDR2 (germline): SNHLY, FYNNEI. Written as DNA, the CDR3 is TGTGCCAGCAGGGATCGTAAGGACACCAATTCACCCCTCCACTTT. Translated: CASRDRKDTNSPLHF.

The chain combines TRBV29-1 with TRBJ2-1; 10 bases fit TRBD2. The germline gives CDR1 SQVTM, CDR2 ANQGSEA. J lost 7 bases, V lost 8 bases, and 11 bases had no gene match. CDR3 length: 14 amino acids. The CDR3 is CSSRLAGGGNEQFF. The CDR3 DNA reads as TGCAGCTCCCGACTAGCGGGCGGGGGGAATGAGCAGTTCTTC.

The gene calls are TRBV30 and TRBJ1-2; TRBD1 matches at 7 bases. The CDR3 consists of 12 residues. The germline V gene encodes CDR1 GTSNPN and CDR2 SVGIG (reference sequence). The V gene end was trimmed by 6 bases and the J gene end by 5 bases; junction bases not matched to a gene: 6. The CDR3 DNA sequence: TGTGCCTGTACGGGACAGAGGTATGGCTACACCTTC. It codes for CACTGQRYGYTF.

The chain joins TRBV3-1 to TRBJ2-1; TRBD1 or TRBD2 may be the D gene (5 bases each). The CDR3 is 15 amino acids. Germline CDR1 LGHDT, CDR2 YNNKEL (reference sequence). With 0 bases removed from V and 2 bases from J, the gap between germline ends came to 8 bases. CDR3 sequence reads: CASSQDTGPYNEQFF. The CDR3 bases are TGTGCCAGCAGCCAAGATACGGGGCCCTACAATGAGCAGTTCTTC.

The chain joins TRBV5-1 to TRBJ2-7; D is tentatively TRBD1 or TRBD2 (5 bases each). The V end lost 0 bases, the J end lost 0 bases, and 10 bases lay between the germline ends. Germline-derived CDR1 and CDR2 are SGHRS and YFSETQ. The CDR3 is 15 residues long. CDR3 DNA: TGCGCCAGCAGCTTGGGTGAGGGGCTCTCCTACGAGCAGTACTTC. It specifies CASSLGEGLSYEQYF. Filled out from reference TRBV5-1 and TRBJ2-7, the complete variable domain reads KAGVTQTPRYLIKTRGQQVTLSCSPISGHRSVSWYQQTPGQGLQFLFEYFSETQRNKGNFPGRFSGRQFSNSRSEMNVSTLELGDSALYLCASSLGEGLSYEQYFGPGTRLTVT.

The chain joins TRBV19 to TRBJ1-4, with D maybe TRBD1 (6 bases). Trimming removed 8 bases at V and 6 bases at J, with 13 bases between. The CDR3 loop spans 13 amino acids. The germline V gene has CDR1 LNHDA and CDR2 SQIVND (reference sequence). CDR3 region: CASQGLGDEKLFF. In DNA, the CDR3 is TGTGCCAGTCAGGGGTTAGGCGATGAAAAACTGTTTTTT.

This chain uses TRBV29-1 with TRBJ2-7, with D tentatively TRBD1 (5 bases). V was clipped by 6 bases and J by 0 bases, with 12 bases between them. Per germline, CDR1 SQVTM and CDR2 ANQGSEA. This CDR3 region has 13 residues. CDR3 in DNA: TGCAGCGTGGTGACAGAAAGCTCCTACGAGCAGTACTTC. Translation gives CSVVTESSYEQYF.

The chain is built from TRBV20-1 and TRBJ2-1; TRBD2 aligns across 8 bases. With V trimmed by 6 bases and J by 8 bases, 6 bases remained unmatched. CDR3 size: 12 residues. Germline CDR1 is DFQATT and CDR2 is SNEGSKA (reference sequence). The CDR3 nucleotides are TGCAGTGCGGAAGCGGGAGTGTATGAGCAGTTCTTC. This encodes CSAEAGVYEQFF.

The chain carries TRBV14 and TRBJ1-1; D gene unclear. The CDR3 contains 13 residues. V was shortened by 0 bases and J by 5 bases, with 7 bases between the two germline ends. The germline gives CDR1 SGHDN, CDR2 FVKESK. As DNA, the CDR3 is TGTGCCAGCAGCCAAGAACGACAAACTGAAGCTTTCTTT. Protein: CASSQERQTEAFF.

Here the CDR3 DNA reads TGTGCCACCAGCAGCCGAGCGGGGTCCGGGGCCAACGTCCTGACTTTC. Translating gives CATSSRAGSGANVLTF. This sequence joins TRBV15 and TRBJ2-6; 7 bases map to TRBD2. Per germline, CDR1 LNHNV and CDR2 YYDKDF (reference sequence). V shed 3 bases, J shed 4 bases, and the junction held 6 bases outside the gene matches. The CDR3 runs to 16 residues. Based on the CDR3 plus reference TRBV15 and TRBJ2-6, the full variable domain is DAMVIQNPRYQVTQFGKPVTLSCSQTLNHNVMYWYQQKSSQAPKLLFHYYDKDFNNEADTPDNFQSRRPNTSFCFLDIRSPGLGDTAMYLCATSSRAGSGANVLTFGAGSRLTVL.

The chain joins TRBV11-2 to TRBJ2-7; D may be TRBD2 (5 bases). The CDR3 consists of 16 residues. CDR1 is SGHAT, CDR2 FQNNGV, per germline. V lost 3 bases, J lost 4 bases, and 19 bases lay in between. The CDR3 reads CASSLGEGVSYYEQYV. The CDR3 DNA reads TGTGCCAGCAGCTTGGGCGAGGGTGTCTCCTATTACGAGCAGTACGTC.

V and J are TRBV20-1 and TRBJ1-6; D is unclear. Germline V CDR1 and CDR2: DFQATT, SNEGSKA (reference sequence). The length of the CDR3 is 14 residues. Trimming pared 3 bases from V and 6 bases from J, leaving 12 bases between. CDR3 sequence: CSASEIAGNSPLHF. CDR3 bases: TGCAGTGCTAGTGAGATCGCGGGTAATTCACCCCTCCACTTT.

V gene TRBV2 combines with J gene TRBJ1-1; D is possibly TRBD1 (5 bases). Per germline, CDR1 SNHLY and CDR2 FYNNEI. CDR3 length: 13 amino acids. Between the trimmed V and J ends, which lost 8 bases and 1 base, there was a span of 11 bases. This CDR3 reads CASRRGGNTEAFF. The CDR3 region has the DNA TGTGCCAGCCGGAGGGGAGGGAACACTGAAGCTTTCTTT.

Only one count was recorded for this clonotype. The chain's CDR3 is CATTLELAGGTTDTQYF. The CDR3 bases are TGTGCCACGACTCTCGAATTAGCGGGAGGAACCACAGATACGCAGTATTTT. V usage is TRBV5-6 and J usage is TRBJ2-3; 10 bases are shared with TRBD2. The CDR3 is 17 residues long. Germline V gene data show CDR1 as SGHDT and CDR2 as YYEEEE. Trimming cost V 9 bases and J 2 bases; bases outside gene matches: 15.

J is TRBJ1-3 and V is TRBV12-3 or TRBV12-4, with D hard to call. There are 15 residues in the CDR3. V was pared by 3 bases and J by 2 bases, with 11 bases between. This CDR3 is CASSLSRVAGNTIYF. CDR3 in DNA: TGTGCCAGCAGTTTGAGCCGGGTGGCTGGAAACACCATATATTTT.

This rearrangement joins TRBV20-1 to TRBJ2-1; 11 bases map to TRBD2. The junction had 9 bases not matched to a gene; V was cut back by 5 bases and J by 6 bases. The CDR3 loop spans 15 amino acids. Germline V gene data show CDR1 as DFQATT and CDR2 as SNEGSKA (reference sequence). Here the CDR3 reads CSASYGTSGINEQFF. CDR3 coding DNA: TGCAGTGCTTCCTACGGGACTAGCGGTATCAATGAGCAGTTCTTC.

This clonotype was counted a single time. This chain uses TRBV18 with TRBJ1-1, with TRBD1 matching over 8 bases. The germline gives CDR1 KGHSH, CDR2 LQKENI. The J segment lost 2 bases and the V segment lost 8 bases, leaving 7 bases of the junction unmatched. This CDR3 has 14 residues. CDR3 sequence: CASGDQGANTEAFF. The CDR3 bases are TGTGCCAGCGGCGATCAGGGGGCAAACACTGAAGCTTTCTTT.

CDR3 loop: CSAPREGFLADTQYF. CDR3 nucleotides: TGCAGTGCCCCGCGTGAAGGGTTTTTGGCAGATACGCAGTATTTT. V gene TRBV20-1 combines with J gene TRBJ2-3; no clear D gene. Germline CDR1 DFQATT, CDR2 SNEGSKA (reference sequence). The CDR3 runs to 15 residues. Between the trimmed V and J ends, which lost 6 bases and 4 bases, there was a span of 20 bases.

The chain links TRBV19 to TRBJ2-4, with 7 bases aligning to TRBD2. Germline V lookup: CDR1 LNHDA, CDR2 SQIVND (reference sequence). The CDR3 runs 17 residues. J was trimmed by 0 bases and V by 3 bases; bases with no gene match: 8. CDR3 coding DNA: TGTGCCAGTAGTATGGGAACTAGCGCCATAGCCAAAAACATTCAGTACTTC. The encoded protein is CASSMGTSAIAKNIQYF.

The V call is TRBV30, the J call TRBJ1-2; D uncertain. The CDR3 contains 14 residues. The V gene's germline CDR1 is GTSNPN and CDR2 SVGIG (reference sequence). V dropped 4 bases and J dropped 2 bases, with 14 bases sitting between them. The CDR3: CAWKGKRPNYGYTF. CDR3 sequence (DNA): TGTGCCTGGAAAGGCAAACGGCCCAACTATGGCTACACCTTC.